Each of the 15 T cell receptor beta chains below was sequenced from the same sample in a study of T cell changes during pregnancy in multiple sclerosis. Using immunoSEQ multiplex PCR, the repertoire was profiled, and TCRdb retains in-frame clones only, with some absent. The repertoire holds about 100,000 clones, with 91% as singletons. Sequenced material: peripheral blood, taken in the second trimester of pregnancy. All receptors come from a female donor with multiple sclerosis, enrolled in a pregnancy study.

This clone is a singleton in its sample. CDR3 sequence: CASSSLAGPTDTQYF. CDR3 DNA sequence: TGTGCCAGCAGCTCACTAGCGGGACCCACAGATACGCAGTATTTT. This sequence joins TRBV7-9 and TRBJ2-3; 10 bases align to TRBD2. Germline V gene lookup returns CDR1 SEHNR and CDR2 FQNEAQ (reference sequence). J lost 2 bases, V lost 4 bases, and 3 bases had no gene match. The CDR3 is 15 residues long.

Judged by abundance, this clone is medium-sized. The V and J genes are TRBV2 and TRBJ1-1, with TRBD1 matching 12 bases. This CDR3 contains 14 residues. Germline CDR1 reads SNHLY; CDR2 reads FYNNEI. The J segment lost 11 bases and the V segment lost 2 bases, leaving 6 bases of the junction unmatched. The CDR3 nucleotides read TGTGCCAGCAGTGAATCGGGACAGGGGGCGCGGGCTTTCTTT. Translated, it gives CASSESGQGARAFF.

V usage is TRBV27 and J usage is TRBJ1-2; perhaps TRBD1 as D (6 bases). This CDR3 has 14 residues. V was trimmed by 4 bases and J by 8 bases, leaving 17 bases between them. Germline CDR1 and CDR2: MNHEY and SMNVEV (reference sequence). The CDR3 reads CASSSLVGAVGYTF. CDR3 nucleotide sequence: TGTGCCAGCAGTTCCCTGGTGGGGGCGGTCGGCTACACCTTC.

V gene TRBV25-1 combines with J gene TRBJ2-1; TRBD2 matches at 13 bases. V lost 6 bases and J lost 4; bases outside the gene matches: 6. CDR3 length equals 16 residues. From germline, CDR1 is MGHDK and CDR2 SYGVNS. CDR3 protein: CASRTSGGLGYNEQFF. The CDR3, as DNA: TGTGCCAGCAGGACTAGCGGGGGGCTAGGGTACAATGAGCAGTTCTTC.

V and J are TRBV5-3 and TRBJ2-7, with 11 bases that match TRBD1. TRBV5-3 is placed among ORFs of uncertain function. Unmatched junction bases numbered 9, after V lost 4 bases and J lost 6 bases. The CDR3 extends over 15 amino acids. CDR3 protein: CARSMRTGGRREQYF. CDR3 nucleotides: TGTGCCAGAAGCATGAGGACAGGGGGCCGTCGCGAGCAGTACTTC.

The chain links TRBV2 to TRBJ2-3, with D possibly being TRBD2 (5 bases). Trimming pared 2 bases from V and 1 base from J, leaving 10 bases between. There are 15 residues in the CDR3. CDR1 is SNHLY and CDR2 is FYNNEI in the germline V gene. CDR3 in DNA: TGTGCCAGCAGTGAACAGCGGTTCGGCACAGATACGCAGTATTTT. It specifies CASSEQRFGTDTQYF.

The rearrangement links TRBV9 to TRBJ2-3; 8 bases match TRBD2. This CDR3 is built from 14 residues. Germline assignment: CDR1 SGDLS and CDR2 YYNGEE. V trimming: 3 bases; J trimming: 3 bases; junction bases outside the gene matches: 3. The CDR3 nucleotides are TGTGCCAGCAGCGCCAGCGGGAGTACAGATACGCAGTATTTT. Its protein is CASSASGSTDTQYF.

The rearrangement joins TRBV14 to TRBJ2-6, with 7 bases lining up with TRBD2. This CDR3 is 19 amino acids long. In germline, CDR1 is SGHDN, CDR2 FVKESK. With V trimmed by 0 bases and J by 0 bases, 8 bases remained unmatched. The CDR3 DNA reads TGTGCCAGCAGCCAAGATTTGAGTGGCGGGAGCTCTGGGGCCAACGTCCTGACTTTC. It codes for CASSQDLSGGSSGANVLTF.

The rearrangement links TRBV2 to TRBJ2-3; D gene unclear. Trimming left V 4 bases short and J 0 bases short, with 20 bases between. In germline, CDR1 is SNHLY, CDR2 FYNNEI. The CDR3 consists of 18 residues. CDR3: CASSATRRHRDSTDTQYF. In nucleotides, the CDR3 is TGTGCCAGCAGTGCTACGCGACGACACCGTGATAGCACAGATACGCAGTATTTT.

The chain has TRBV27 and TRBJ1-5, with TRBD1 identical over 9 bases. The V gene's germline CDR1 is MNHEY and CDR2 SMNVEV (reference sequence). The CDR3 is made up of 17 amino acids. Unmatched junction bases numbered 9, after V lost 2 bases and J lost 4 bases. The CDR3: CASSLRGDRAWNQPQHF. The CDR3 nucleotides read TGTGCCAGCAGTTTAAGAGGGGACAGGGCCTGGAATCAGCCCCAGCATTTT.

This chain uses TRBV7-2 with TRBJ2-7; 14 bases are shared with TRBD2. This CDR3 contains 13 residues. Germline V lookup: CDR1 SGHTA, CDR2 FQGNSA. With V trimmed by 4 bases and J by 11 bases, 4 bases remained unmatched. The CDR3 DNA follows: TGTGCCAGCAGCTCCTGGGGACTAGCGGGGGAGTACTTC. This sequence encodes CASSSWGLAGEYF.

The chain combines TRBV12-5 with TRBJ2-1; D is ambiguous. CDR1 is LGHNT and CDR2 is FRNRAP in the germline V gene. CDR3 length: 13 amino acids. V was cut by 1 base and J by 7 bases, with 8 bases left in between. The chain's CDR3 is CASGLDTINEQFF. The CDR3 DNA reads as TGTGCTAGTGGTTTGGACACCATTAATGAGCAGTTCTTC.

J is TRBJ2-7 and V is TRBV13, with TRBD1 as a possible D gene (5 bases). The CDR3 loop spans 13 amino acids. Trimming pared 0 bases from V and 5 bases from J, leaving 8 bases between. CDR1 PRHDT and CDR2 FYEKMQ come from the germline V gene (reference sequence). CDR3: CASSLGKGHEQYF. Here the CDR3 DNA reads TGTGCCAGCAGCTTAGGGAAGGGGCACGAGCAGTACTTC.

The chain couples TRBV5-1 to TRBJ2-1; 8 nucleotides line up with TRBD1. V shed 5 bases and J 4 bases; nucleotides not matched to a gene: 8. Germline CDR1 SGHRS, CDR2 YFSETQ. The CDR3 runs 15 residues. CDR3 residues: CASSPLGQVYNEQFF. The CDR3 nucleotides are TGCGCCAGCAGTCCGTTGGGACAGGTTTACAATGAGCAGTTCTTC. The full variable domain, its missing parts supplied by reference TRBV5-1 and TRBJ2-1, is KAGVTQTPRYLIKTRGQQVTLSCSPISGHRSVSWYQQTPGQGLQFLFEYFSETQRNKGNFPGRFSGRQFSNSRSEMNVSTLELGDSALYLCASSPLGQVYNEQFFGPGTRLTVL.

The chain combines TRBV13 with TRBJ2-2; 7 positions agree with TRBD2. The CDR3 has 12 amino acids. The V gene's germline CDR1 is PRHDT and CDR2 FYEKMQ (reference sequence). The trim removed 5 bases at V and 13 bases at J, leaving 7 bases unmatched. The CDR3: CASSQTSTALFF. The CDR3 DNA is TGTGCCAGCAGCCAGACTAGCACGGCGCTGTTTTTT.